The 6 T cell receptor beta chains below come from one sample, sequenced in a study of blood T cells in healthy people across ages. Combining a sample-barcoded 5' primer with a J-beta primer mix, a second PCR ran for roughly 7 to 11 cycles. A single record per CDR3 protein comes from TCRdb applying MiXCR to the 5' RACE reads. The table records 980,000 or so distinct CDR3 sequences, roughly 48% of them present only once. The sequencing sample was made of blood. These receptor sequences come from a man in his thirties or forties in good health.

The J gene is TRBJ2-7, the V gene TRBV5-1; the match to TRBD2 covers 10 bases. The CDR3 consists of 15 residues. From germline, CDR1 is SGHRS and CDR2 YFSETQ. Trimming cost V 0 bases and J 6 bases; bases outside gene matches: 6. In DNA, the CDR3 is TGCGCCAGCAGCTTGGGTCCAGCGGGGGGGGGCGAGCAGTACTTC. Protein: CASSLGPAGGGEQYF.

This clonotype was seen a handful of times. V and J are TRBV7-9 and TRBJ1-1, with D possibly TRBD1 on 6 matching bases. Trimming shortened V by 1 base and J by 6 bases, and 12 bases separated the two germline ends. The CDR3 is 14 amino acids. CDR1 and CDR2 from the germline V gene are SEHNR and FQNEAQ (reference sequence). The CDR3 is CASSLEGTPAEAFF. The DNA for the CDR3 is TGTGCCAGCAGCTTAGAAGGGACACCAGCTGAAGCTTTCTTT.

This clonotype came up a few times. This chain uses TRBV9 with TRBJ2-5, with a tentative D call TRBD1 (6 bases). The J call may be in error: the DNA end matches TRBJ2-7 better. Germline V lookup: CDR1 SGDLS, CDR2 YYNGEE. The CDR3 contains 14 residues. CDR3 region: CASSPWQGTYEQYF. The CDR3 bases are TGTGCCAGCAGCCCTTGGCAGGGGACGTACGAGCAGTACTTC.

This chain connects TRBV11-2 to TRBJ2-5, with D uncertain. The J call is in doubt because the DNA end fits TRBJ2-4 better. This CDR3 has 14 residues. Germline V gene lookup returns CDR1 SGHAT and CDR2 FQNNGV. The CDR3 loop reads CASSLVVAKNIQYF. The CDR3 DNA reads as TGTGCCAGCAGCTTGGTGGTAGCCAAAAACATTCAGTACTTC.

The V and J genes are TRBV12-3 or TRBV12-4 and TRBJ2-7; TRBD1 aligns across 7 bases. V lost 3 bases to trimming and J lost 11 bases; unmatched junction nucleotides: 7. There are 12 residues in the CDR3. CDR3 sequence: CASSFTGTVEYF. Here the CDR3 DNA reads TGTGCCAGCAGTTTCACCGGGACAGTGGAGTACTTC.

The chain uses TRBV2 and TRBJ2-4; TRBD2 agrees at 11 bases. Judging by the DNA end, TRBJ2-7 fits better; the J call may be wrong. The germline V gene encodes CDR1 SNHLY and CDR2 FYNNEI. The CDR3 is made up of 14 amino acids. This CDR3 is CASHLAGGPYEQYF. CDR3 DNA sequence: TGTGCCAGCCACCTAGCGGGGGGACCCTACGAGCAGTACTTC.